The TCR beta chain under discussion was sequenced for a study of a mutant IDH1 vaccine in newly diagnosed glioma. Overall study: Mean patient age was about 44 years; approximately 62% were male and 37.5% female.

V lost 8 bases and J lost 4; bases outside the gene matches: 3. Germline CDR1 MGHDK, CDR2 SYGVNS. CDR3 length: 12 amino acids. Study-level findings and limits: Pseudoprogression appeared independent of alterations in top peripheral clonotypes.

The sample's time point: baseline, week 1 (first vaccination visit). Treatment: pre-vaccination baseline after standard-of-care therapy. Produced via immunoSEQ multiplex PCR; TCRdb's table is partial and in-frame only. The repertoire holds approximately 54,000 clones, with approximately 81% as singletons. Comments on this clone: Its antigen is as yet unknown.

The V call is TRBV25-1, the J call TRBJ2-5; 8 bases fit TRBD2. This receptor was identified in a man aged 18 to 30 with glioma. The starting material was PBMCs, obtained from a glioma patient treated with radiotherapy, temozolomide or both. CDR3 region: CASRGGPETQYF. For the CDR3, the DNA is TGTGCCAGCCGGGGGGGGCCAGAGACCCAGTACTTC.